This entry features one T cell receptor beta chain sequence. TCRdb redid the calling of the RT-PCR reads with MiXCR, one entry per CDR3 protein. The table records about 700,000 distinct CDR3 sequences, more than 13% of them present only once. The germline V and J ends were trimmed by 8 bases and 7 bases, with 17 bases remaining between them. CDR1 MDHEN and CDR2 SYDVKM come from the germline V gene. The CDR3 is made up of 14 amino acids. The sequencing input was memory CD4+ T cells from blood. The V and J genes are TRBV28 and TRBJ2-2, with D unresolved. The TCR originated in a female donor in good health, serving as a healthy control. This CDR3 reads CASWASSAGGELFF. The CDR3 DNA reads TGTGCCAGCTGGGCGTCGAGCGCTGGCGGGGAGCTGTTTTTT.